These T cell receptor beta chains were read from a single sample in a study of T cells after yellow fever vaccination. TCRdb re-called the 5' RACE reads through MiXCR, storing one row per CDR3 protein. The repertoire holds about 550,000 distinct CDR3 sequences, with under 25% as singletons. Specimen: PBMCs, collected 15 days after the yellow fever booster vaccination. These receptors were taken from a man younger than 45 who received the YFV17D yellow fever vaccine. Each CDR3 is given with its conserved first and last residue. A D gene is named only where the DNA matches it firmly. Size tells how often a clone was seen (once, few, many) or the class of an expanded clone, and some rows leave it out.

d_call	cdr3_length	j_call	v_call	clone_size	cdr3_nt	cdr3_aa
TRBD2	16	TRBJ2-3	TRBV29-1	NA	TGCAGCGTCGGAGGGTTAGCGGGTTACTCTACAGATACGCAGTATTTT	CSVGGLAGYSTDTQYF
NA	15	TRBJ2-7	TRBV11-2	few	TGTGCCAGCAGCTTAGGGGGGACCCTCTCCTACGAGCAGTACTTC	CASSLGGTLSYEQYF
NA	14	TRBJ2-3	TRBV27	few	TGTGCCAGCAGCCTCGGGGTCTTGACAGATACGCAGTATTTT	CASSLGVLTDTQYF
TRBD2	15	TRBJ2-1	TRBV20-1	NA	TGCAGTGCTAGGGCCGGGACTAGCGGGCACAATGAGCAGTTCTTC	CSARAGTSGHNEQFF
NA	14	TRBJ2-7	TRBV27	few	TGTGCCAGCTCGATGGGGTCCAGCAGCTACGAGCAGTACTTC	CASSMGSSSYEQYF
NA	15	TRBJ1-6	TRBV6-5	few	TGTGCCAGCAGTTTTACGGGCCTCCCTAATTCACCCCTCCACTTT	CASSFTGLPNSPLHF
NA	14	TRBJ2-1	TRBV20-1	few	TGCAGTGCTAGTTACCGAAGCTCCTACAATGAGCAGTTCTTC	CSASYRSSYNEQFF
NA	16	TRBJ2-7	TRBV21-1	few	TGTGCCACGGCAGGGGGCGCGTCGAGTAGCCTGTACGAGCAGTACTTC	CATAGGASSSLYEQYF
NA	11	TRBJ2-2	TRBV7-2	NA	TGTGCCAGCTTGGGGGGCGGGGAGCTGTTTTTT	CASLGGGELFF
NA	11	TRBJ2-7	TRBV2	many	TGTGCCAGCAGTGAAGGGCCGTCCAAGTACTTC	CASSEGPSKYF
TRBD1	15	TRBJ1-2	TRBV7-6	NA	TGTGCCAGCAGCCCCGGGACAGGGAGTTTCTATGGCTACACCTTC	CASSPGTGSFYGYTF
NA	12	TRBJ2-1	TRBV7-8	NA	TGTGCCAGCAGCTTGGGCGTGGGGGAGCAGTTCTTC	CASSLGVGEQFF
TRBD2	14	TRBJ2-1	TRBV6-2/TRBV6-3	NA	TGTGCCAGCAACCTTGGGCTAGCGGGAGCCCTGGGCTCCTTC	CASNLGLAGALGSF
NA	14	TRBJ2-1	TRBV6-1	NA	TGTGCCAGCAGCACCCCAGGGGGGCGCAATGAGCAGTTCTTC	CASSTPGGRNEQFF
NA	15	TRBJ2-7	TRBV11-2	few	TGTGCCAGCAATCAAGCCAGGGCGGGAACCTACGAGCAGTACTTC	CASNQARAGTYEQYF
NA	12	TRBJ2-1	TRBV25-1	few	TGTGCCAGCAGTGAGAGACGGAATGAGCAGTTCTTC	CASSERRNEQFF
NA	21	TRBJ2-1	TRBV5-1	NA	TGCGCCAGCAGCTTGGAGGTTGGCGGTCGACGTCCTCTTTCTCCCTACAATGAGCAGTTCTTC	CASSLEVGGRRPLSPYNEQFF
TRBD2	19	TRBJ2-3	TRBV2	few	TGTGCCAGCAGTCCGGCGAGGGGGACTAGCGGGAGTTGGTCAGATACGCAGTATTTT	CASSPARGTSGSWSDTQYF
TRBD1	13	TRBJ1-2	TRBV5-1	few	TGCGCCAGCAGCTCGGACAGGGTCCATGGCTACACCTTC	CASSSDRVHGYTF
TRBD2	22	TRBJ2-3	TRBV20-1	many	TGCAGTGCTAGAGATGTCGGGCCGGGACTAGCGGGAGAGCGGTCACACACAGATACGCAGTATTTT	CSARDVGPGLAGERSHTDTQYF
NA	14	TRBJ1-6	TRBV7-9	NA	TGTGCCAGCAGCTTAACTACAGGGAATTCACCCCTCCACTTT	CASSLTTGNSPLHF
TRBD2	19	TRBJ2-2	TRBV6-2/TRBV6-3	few	TGTGCCAGCAGTTACGAAGGGAGCGGGAGGGCCGAAGGGACCGGGGAGCTGTTTTTT	CASSYEGSGRAEGTGELFF
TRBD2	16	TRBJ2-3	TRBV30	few	TGTGCCTGGAGTGTCCAACTTAGCGGGAGCACAGATACGCAGTATTTT	CAWSVQLSGSTDTQYF
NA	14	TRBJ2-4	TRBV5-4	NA	TGTGCCAGCACGTTTCAGGGTGGCAAAAACATTCAGTACTTC	CASTFQGGKNIQYF
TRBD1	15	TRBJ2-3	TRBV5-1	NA	TGCGCCAGCAGTCAGTGGGGACAGGGGCCCGATACGCAGTATTTT	CASSQWGQGPDTQYF
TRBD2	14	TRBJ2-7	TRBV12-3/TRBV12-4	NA	TGTGCCAGCAGTTTAGCTAGCGGGAGCGGTGAGCAGTACTTC	CASSLASGSGEQYF
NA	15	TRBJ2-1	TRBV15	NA	TGTGCCACCAGCAGAGTCAACAGCGACTACAATGAGCAGTTCTTC	CATSRVNSDYNEQFF
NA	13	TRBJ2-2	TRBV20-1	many	TGCAGTGCCGGGACGGTGAACACCGGGGAGCTGTTTTTT	CSAGTVNTGELFF
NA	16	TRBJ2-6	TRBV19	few	TGTGCCAGTAGTATAGATAAGAGCTCTGGGGCCAACGTCCTGACTTTC	CASSIDKSSGANVLTF
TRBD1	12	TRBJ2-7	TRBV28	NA	TGTGCCAGTCGGGACAGGCTCTACGAGCAGTACTTC	CASRDRLYEQYF
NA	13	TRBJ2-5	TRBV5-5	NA	TGTGCCAGCAGGCGGGGACAGCAAGAGACCCAGTACTTC	CASRRGQQETQYF
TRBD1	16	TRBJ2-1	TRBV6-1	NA	TGTGCCAGCAGTGGAACAGGGGTCCCCTCCTACAATGAGCAGTTCTTC	CASSGTGVPSYNEQFF
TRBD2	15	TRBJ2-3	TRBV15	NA	TGTGCCACCAGTGGTTCTAGCGGGAGAGCAGATACGCAGTATTTT	CATSGSSGRADTQYF
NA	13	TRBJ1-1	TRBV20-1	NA	TGCAGTGCTAGGCTGGGGTGGAACACTGAAGCTTTCTTT	CSARLGWNTEAFF
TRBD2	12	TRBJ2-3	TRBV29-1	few	TGCAGCGAAAGAACGCGGGGGGATACGCAGTATTTT	CSERTRGDTQYF
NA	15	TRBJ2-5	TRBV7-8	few	TGTGCCAGCAGCTTAGCACAGACCCCCTGGGAGACCCAGTACTTC	CASSLAQTPWETQYF
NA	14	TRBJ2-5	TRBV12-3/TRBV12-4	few	TGTGCCAGCAGCCTACTGGACAGCCAAGAGACCCAGTACTTC	CASSLLDSQETQYF
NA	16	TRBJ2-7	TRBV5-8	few	TGTGCCAGCAGGGGAAGACAAGGCTCCTTCCCACTTGAGCAGTACTTC	CASRGRQGSFPLEQYF
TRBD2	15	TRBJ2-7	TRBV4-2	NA	TGTGCCAGCAGCGGAATAGCGGGAGGGACCTACGAGCAGTACTTC	CASSGIAGGTYEQYF
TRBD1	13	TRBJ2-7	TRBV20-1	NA	TGCAGTGCTAAAGACTCCGGGACAGCCATACAGTACTTC	CSAKDSGTAIQYF
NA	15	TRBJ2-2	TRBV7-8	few	TGTGCCAGCAGCTTAGGGTCTCCGTTGACCGGGGAGCTGTTTTTT	CASSLGSPLTGELFF
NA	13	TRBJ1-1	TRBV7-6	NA	TGTGCCAGTGCCTCTAGCCGGGTCACTGAAGCTTTCTTT	CASASSRVTEAFF
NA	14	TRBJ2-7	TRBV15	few	TGTGCCACCAGCAGTGCTCCGGGGAACTACGAGCAGTACTTC	CATSSAPGNYEQYF
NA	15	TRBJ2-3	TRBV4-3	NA	TGCGCCAGCAGCCTCGGGCTAGCGATGATGGATACGCAGTATTTT	CASSLGLAMMDTQYF
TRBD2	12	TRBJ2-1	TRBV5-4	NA	TGTGCCAGCAGCATGGGACTAGCGGGAGTAATCTTC	CASSMGLAGVIF
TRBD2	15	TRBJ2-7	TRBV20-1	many	TGCAGTGCTAGAGATGTACTAGCGGGAGAGAACGAGCAGTACTTC	CSARDVLAGENEQYF
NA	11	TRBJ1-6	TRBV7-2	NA	TGTGCCAGCAGCCCGGGAGGATCCCTCCACTTT	CASSPGGSLHF
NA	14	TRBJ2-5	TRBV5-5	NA	TGTGCCAGCAGCTTGCCTAGCGCAGGGGAGACCCAGTACTTC	CASSLPSAGETQYF
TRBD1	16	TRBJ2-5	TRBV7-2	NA	TGTGCCAGCAGCGTCAGGACAGGGCGTTGGGAAGAGACCCAGTACTTC	CASSVRTGRWEETQYF
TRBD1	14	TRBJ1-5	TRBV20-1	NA	TGCAGTGCTGTACAGGGGGGGCCCAATCAGCCCCAGCATTTT	CSAVQGGPNQPQHF
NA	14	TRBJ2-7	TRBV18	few	TGTGCCAGCTCACCTGCCATGGGCCCTCAAAGGCAGTACTTC	CASSPAMGPQRQYF
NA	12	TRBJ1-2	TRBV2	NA	TGTGCCAGCAGTGGATCTAACTATGGCTACACCTTC	CASSGSNYGYTF
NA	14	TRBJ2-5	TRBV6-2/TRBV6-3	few	TGTGCCAGCACCCAACGGAGGGGTGGGGAGACCCAGTACTTC	CASTQRRGGETQYF
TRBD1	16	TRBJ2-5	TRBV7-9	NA	TGTGCCAGCAGTCCTGAGTCGACAGGGATTAGGGAGACCCAGTACTTC	CASSPESTGIRETQYF
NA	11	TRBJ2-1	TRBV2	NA	TGTGCCAGCAGTTTAGGACCGATGGAGTTCTTC	CASSLGPMEFF